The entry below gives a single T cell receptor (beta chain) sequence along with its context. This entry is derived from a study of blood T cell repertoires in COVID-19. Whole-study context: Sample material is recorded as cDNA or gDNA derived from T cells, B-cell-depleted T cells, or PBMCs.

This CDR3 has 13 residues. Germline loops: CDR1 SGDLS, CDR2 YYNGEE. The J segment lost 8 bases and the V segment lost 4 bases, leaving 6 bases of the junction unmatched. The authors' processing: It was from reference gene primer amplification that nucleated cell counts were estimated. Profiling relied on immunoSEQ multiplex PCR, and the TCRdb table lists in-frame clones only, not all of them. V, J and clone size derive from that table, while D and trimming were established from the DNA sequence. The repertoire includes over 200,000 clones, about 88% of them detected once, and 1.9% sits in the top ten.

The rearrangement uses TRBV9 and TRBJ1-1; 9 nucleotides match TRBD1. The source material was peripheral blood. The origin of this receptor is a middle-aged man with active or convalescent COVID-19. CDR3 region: CASSSWDRAEAFF. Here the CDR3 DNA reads TGTGCCAGCAGCTCCTGGGACAGGGCGGAAGCTTTCTTT.